Listed below are T cell receptor beta chains from one sample, sequenced in a study of T cells in Graves' hyperthyroidism and ophthalmopathy. MiXCR was run by TCRdb on the multiplex PCR reads, yielding one entry per CDR3 protein. Here the sample spans 450,000 to 700,000 distinct CDR3 sequences, around 42% being singletons. Sequenced sample: peripheral blood or thyroid tissue (not recorded which). These receptors all stem from an adult woman with Graves' disease, either hyperthyroidism or ophthalmopathy (not recorded which). Each CDR3 is given with its conserved first and last residue. D genes are given only for firm matches. Not every row has a clone size; where given, it reads once, few, many or a size class.

d_call,clone_size,v_call,j_call,cdr3_nt,cdr3_aa
-,few,TRBV24-1,TRBJ1-2,TGTGCCACCAGTGATTTGCGGACAGCTAACTATGGCTACACCTTC,CATSDLRTANYGYTF
-,once,TRBV10-3,TRBJ2-5,TGTGCCACCAGCTCCCTCCGCTTAGGGGAGACCCAGTACTTC,CATSSLRLGETQYF
TRBD1,many,TRBV5-8,TRBJ2-5,TGTGCCAGCAGCCCGGACAGGGAAGTAAAGACCCAGTACTTC,CASSPDREVKTQYF
TRBD1,many,TRBV19,TRBJ1-2,TGTGCCAGTAGTCCTGCGGGACAGGTCTATGGCTACACCTTC,CASSPAGQVYGYTF
-,-,TRBV2,TRBJ2-5,TGTGCCAGCTTAGGAGCGGCGTTACAAGAGACCCAGTACTTC,CASLGAALQETQYF
-,-,TRBV5-1,TRBJ1-5,TGCGCCAGCAGCTTGTCCGGGGGCCTCCATCAGCCCCAGCATTTT,CASSLSGGLHQPQHF
TRBD1,many,TRBV7-2,TRBJ1-4,TGTGCCAGCAGCTTGACAGGGTGGGAAAAACTGTTTTTT,CASSLTGWEKLFF
-,-,TRBV7-2,TRBJ2-7,TGTGCCAGCAGCTTATCGTGGGATCCTTCCTACGAGCAGTACTTC,CASSLSWDPSYEQYF
-,-,TRBV24-1,TRBJ1-2,TGTGCCACCAGTGTAGGGTACATGGATGGCTACACCTTC,CATSVGYMDGYTF
-,-,TRBV25-1,TRBJ2-5,TGTGCCAGCAGCGCCTCAGGGGTTGGAGAGACCCAGTACTTC,CASSASGVGETQYF
-,-,TRBV2,TRBJ2-5,TGTGCCAGCAATCTAGGCGGAGCTCGCGAGACCCAGTACTTC,CASNLGGARETQYF
TRBD1,-,TRBV25-1,TRBJ2-7,TGTGCCAGCAGCGCGGCCGGGACAGGGTTTAACGAGCAGTACTTC,CASSAAGTGFNEQYF
-,-,TRBV2,TRBJ2-2,TGTGCCAGCAGTGAATCCGGGACCACCGACGAGGAGCTGTTTTTT,CASSESGTTDEELFF
-,-,TRBV5-1,TRBJ1-5,TGCGCCAGCAGCTCCACCGGGGTAGGGCAGCCCCAGCATTTT,CASSSTGVGQPQHF
-,many,TRBV6-5,TRBJ2-7,TGTGCCAGCTGGGGAAGGGGTCCTAGGAGCTCCTACGAGCAGTACTTC,CASWGRGPRSSYEQYF
-,many,TRBV10-3,TRBJ2-7,TGTGCCACCCAAGGCGGGACAGAGTACTCCTACGAGCAGTACTTC,CATQGGTEYSYEQYF
-,-,TRBV11-2,TRBJ1-1,TGTGCCAGCAGGAATTATATGAACACTGAAGCTTTCTTT,CASRNYMNTEAFF
TRBD2,many,TRBV28,TRBJ2-7,TGTGCCAGCAGCCCAGCGGGAGATTGGGAGCAGTACTTC,CASSPAGDWEQYF
-,many,TRBV5-1,TRBJ1-1,TGCGCCAGCAGGCGTGTGACAGAATCCTCGAGGAACACTGAAGCTTTCTTT,CASRRVTESSRNTEAFF
-,many,TRBV20-1,TRBJ1-6,TGCAGTGCTAGAGGGGGGGCAACGTATAATTCACCCCTCCACTTT,CSARGGATYNSPLHF
-,-,TRBV24-1,TRBJ2-5,TGTGCCACCAGTGATCACTACCAAGAGACCCAGTACTTC,CATSDHYQETQYF
-,-,TRBV12-3/TRBV12-4,TRBJ1-2,TGTGCCAGTACACAGGGTTGGGGTGGCTACACCTTC,CASTQGWGGYTF
TRBD2,few,TRBV2,TRBJ2-5,TGTGCCAGCACGGCGAGCGGGAGGGCCGGAGAGACCCAGTACTTC,CASTASGRAGETQYF
-,few,TRBV9,TRBJ2-3,TGTGCCAGCAACTATCAGGGAAGCACAGATACGCAGTATTTT,CASNYQGSTDTQYF
TRBD1,-,TRBV10-3,TRBJ2-7,TGTGCCATCAGTGACGACAGGGATTACGACGAGCAGTACTTC,CAISDDRDYDEQYF
-,-,TRBV7-9,TRBJ1-1,TGTGCCAGCAGCTTATCTGTCCGAGGAGCTTTCTTT,CASSLSVRGAFF
TRBD2,many,TRBV20-1,TRBJ2-5,TGCAGTGCTAGTATAGCGGGAACGGAGACCCAGTACTTC,CSASIAGTETQYF
-,many,TRBV7-9,TRBJ2-7,TGTGCCAGCAGCTTAGCGGGAGTGGCCTACGAGCAGTACTTC,CASSLAGVAYEQYF
-,-,TRBV7-9,TRBJ2-6,TGTGCCAGCAGCTCCTCGGGGGTTAACGTCCTGACTTTC,CASSSSGVNVLTF
-,-,TRBV2,TRBJ2-5,TGTGCCAGCAGCGGAGGGCTAGCGCAGACCCAGTACTTC,CASSGGLAQTQYF
TRBD2,-,TRBV20-1,TRBJ2-7,TGCAGTGCGTTGCGGGGGACCTACGAGCCGTACTTC,CSALRGTYEPYF
-,-,TRBV7-9,TRBJ1-6,TGTGCCAGCAGCTTGTTAGGGAACCTCCACTTT,CASSLLGNLHF
-,-,TRBV12-3/TRBV12-4,TRBJ1-1,TGTGCCAGCAGTTTAGGGATTCGGGCTGAAGCTTTCTTT,CASSLGIRAEAFF
-,few,TRBV5-6,TRBJ2-2,TGTGCCAGCAGCTTGTTTGAAAGGACCGGGGAGCTGTTTTTT,CASSLFERTGELFF
TRBD1,many,TRBV6-6,TRBJ1-6,TGTGCCAGCTCGCCCCCGGGGACAGATATTGCCCCCCTCCACTTT,CASSPPGTDIAPLHF
-,many,TRBV7-8,TRBJ1-2,TGTGCCAGCAGCTATGCAACCCGAGGAGCTTATGGCTACACCTTC,CASSYATRGAYGYTF
-,-,TRBV18,TRBJ2-7,TGTGCCAGCTCACCGGGGCAGAAATACTACGAGCAGTACTTC,CASSPGQKYYEQYF
-,many,TRBV10-3,TRBJ2-2,TGTGCCATCAGTTTTGGGAGCGGCGGGGAGCTGTTTTTT,CAISFGSGGELFF
TRBD2,few,TRBV15,TRBJ2-5,TGTGCCACCACCCGAGGACTAGAGGGGACCCAGTACTTC,CATTRGLEGTQYF
-,-,TRBV15,TRBJ2-1,TGTGCCACCAGCAGAGGACGTGAGCAGTTCTTC,CATSRGREQFF
TRBD2,once,TRBV10-3,TRBJ2-5,TGTGCCATCAGTGACCGAGCGGGGAGTGGTGAGACCCAGTACTTC,CAISDRAGSGETQYF
-,many,TRBV5-1,TRBJ2-7,TGCGCCAGCAGCTTGGTCCCGGGCGGGCAGGGGTCCGCTTGGTACGAGCAGTACTTC,CASSLVPGGQGSAWYEQYF